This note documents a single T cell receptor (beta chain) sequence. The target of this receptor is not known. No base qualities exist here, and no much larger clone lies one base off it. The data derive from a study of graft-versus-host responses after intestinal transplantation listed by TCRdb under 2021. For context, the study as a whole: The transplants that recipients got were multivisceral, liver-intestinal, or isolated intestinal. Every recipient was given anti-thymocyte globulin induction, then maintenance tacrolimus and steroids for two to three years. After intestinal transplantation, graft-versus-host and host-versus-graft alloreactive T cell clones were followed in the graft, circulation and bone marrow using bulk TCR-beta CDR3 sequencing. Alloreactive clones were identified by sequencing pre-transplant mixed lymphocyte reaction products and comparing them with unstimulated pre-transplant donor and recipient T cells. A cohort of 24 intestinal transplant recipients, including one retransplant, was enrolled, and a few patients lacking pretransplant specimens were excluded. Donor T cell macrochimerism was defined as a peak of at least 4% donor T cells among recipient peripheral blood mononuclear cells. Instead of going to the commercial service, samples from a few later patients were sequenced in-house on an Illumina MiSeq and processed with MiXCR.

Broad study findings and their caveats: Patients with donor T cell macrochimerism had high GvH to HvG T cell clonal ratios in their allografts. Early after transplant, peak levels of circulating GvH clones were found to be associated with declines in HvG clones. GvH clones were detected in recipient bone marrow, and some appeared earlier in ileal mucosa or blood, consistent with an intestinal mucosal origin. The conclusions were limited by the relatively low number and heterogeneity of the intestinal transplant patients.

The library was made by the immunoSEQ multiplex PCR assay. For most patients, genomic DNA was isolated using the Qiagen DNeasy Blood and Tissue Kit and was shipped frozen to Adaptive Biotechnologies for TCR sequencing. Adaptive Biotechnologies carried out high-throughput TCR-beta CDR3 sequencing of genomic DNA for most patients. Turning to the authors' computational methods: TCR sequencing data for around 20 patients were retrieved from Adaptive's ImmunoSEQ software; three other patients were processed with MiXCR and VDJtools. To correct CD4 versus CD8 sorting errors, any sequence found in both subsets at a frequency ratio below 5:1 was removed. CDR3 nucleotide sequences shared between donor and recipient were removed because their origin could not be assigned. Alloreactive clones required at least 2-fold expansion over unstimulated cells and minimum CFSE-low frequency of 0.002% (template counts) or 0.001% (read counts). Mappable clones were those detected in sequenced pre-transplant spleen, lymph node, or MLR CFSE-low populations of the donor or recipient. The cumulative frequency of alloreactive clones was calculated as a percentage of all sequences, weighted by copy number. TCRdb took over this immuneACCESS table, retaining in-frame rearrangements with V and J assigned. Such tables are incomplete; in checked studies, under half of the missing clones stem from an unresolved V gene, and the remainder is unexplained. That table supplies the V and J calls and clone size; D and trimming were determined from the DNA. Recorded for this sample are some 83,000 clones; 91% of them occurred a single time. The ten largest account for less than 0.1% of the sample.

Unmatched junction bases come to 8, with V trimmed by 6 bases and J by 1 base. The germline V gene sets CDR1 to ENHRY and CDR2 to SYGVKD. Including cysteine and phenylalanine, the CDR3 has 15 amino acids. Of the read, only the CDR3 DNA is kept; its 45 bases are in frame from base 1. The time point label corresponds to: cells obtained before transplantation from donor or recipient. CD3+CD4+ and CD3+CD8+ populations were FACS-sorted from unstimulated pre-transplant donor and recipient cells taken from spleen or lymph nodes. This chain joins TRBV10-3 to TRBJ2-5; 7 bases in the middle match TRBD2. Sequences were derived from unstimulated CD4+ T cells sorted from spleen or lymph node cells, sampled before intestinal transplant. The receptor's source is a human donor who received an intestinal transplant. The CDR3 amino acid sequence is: CAISEAGVLQETQYF. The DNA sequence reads TGTGCCATCAGCGAGGCGGGGGTCCTCCAAGAGACCCAGTACTTC.